Included here is one T cell receptor beta chain sequence, with context. The target of this receptor is not known. Base quality data are lacking; no much larger clone is found one base away. The method was the immunoSEQ multiplex PCR assay. TCRdb obtained this table from immuneACCESS and retained in-frame rearrangements with V and J assigned. These tables miss some clones; where compared with another copy, unresolved V genes account for less than half of the shortfall, and the remainder is unexplained. Across this sample there are roughly 25,000 clones, with roughly 94% seen only once. 2.5% to 3.5% of the sample is in the top ten clones. This entry belongs to a study of chemoradiotherapy in HPV16-positive cancers (dated by TCRdb to between 2021 and 2024). As for the study more broadly: Candidate HPV-specific T-cell clones and common TCR motifs were defined by functional T-cell assays performed on cells from a couple of HPV16-positive patients. The study asked whether T-cell immunity against the HPV oncoproteins E6 and E7 changes during chemoradiotherapy and whether it affects survival. TCR repertoires from around 80 patients with HPV-related cancers were then used to track the candidate HPV-specific TCRs and motifs. Points the paper makes about the study in general: Among HPV16-positive patients, expansion of HPV-responsive T cells during chemoradiotherapy was associated with better recurrence-free survival. Only two HPV16-positive patients were used to derive the functional definition of HPV-specific T cells, and the survival association was reported for HPV16-positive patients. Expansion of candidate HPV-specific clones and E7-related TCR motifs was observed in the tumor microenvironment during treatment, whereas no such expansion was observed for non-HPV-specific T cells.

Reading from cysteine to phenylalanine, the CDR3 counts 15 amino acids. CDR3 DNA only is kept here, 45 bases in frame from base 1. V is cut by 1 base and J by 9 bases, and the space between the germline ends is 16 bases. CDR1 and CDR2, looked up from the germline V gene, are SGHTA and FQGNSA. Repertoires were sampled repeatedly over the course of chemoradiotherapy, so clonal expansion could be followed in the tumor microenvironment. The rearrangement joined TRBV7-2 to TRBJ2-1; the best D guess is TRBD2, with 6 bases matching. The origin of this receptor is a human donor with HPV-associated anogenital cancer. The sample was acquired from a patient who underwent chemoradiotherapy. The CDR3 reads as follows: CASSLVRGPQGEQFF. The DNA reads TGTGCCAGCAGCTTAGTGCGGGGTCCCCAAGGTGAGCAGTTCTTC.